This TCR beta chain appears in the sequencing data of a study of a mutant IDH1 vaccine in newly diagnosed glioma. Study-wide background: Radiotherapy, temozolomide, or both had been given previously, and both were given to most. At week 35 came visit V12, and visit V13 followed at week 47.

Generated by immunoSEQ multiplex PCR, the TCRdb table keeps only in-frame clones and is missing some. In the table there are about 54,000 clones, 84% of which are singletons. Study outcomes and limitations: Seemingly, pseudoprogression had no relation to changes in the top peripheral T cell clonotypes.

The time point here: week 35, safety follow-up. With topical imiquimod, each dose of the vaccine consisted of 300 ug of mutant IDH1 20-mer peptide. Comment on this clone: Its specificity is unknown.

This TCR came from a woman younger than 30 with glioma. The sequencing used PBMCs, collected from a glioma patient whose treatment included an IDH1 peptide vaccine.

DNA for the CDR3: TGTGCCAGCAGTGAAACGGGGGGGCAGTTCTTC. This sequence encodes CASSETGGQFF. The rearrangement uses TRBV2 and TRBJ2-1; 7 bases map to TRBD2. V was pared by 2 bases and J by 12 bases, with 1 base of the junction left unmatched. Germline-derived CDR1 and CDR2 are SNHLY and FYNNEI. The CDR3 consists of 11 residues.